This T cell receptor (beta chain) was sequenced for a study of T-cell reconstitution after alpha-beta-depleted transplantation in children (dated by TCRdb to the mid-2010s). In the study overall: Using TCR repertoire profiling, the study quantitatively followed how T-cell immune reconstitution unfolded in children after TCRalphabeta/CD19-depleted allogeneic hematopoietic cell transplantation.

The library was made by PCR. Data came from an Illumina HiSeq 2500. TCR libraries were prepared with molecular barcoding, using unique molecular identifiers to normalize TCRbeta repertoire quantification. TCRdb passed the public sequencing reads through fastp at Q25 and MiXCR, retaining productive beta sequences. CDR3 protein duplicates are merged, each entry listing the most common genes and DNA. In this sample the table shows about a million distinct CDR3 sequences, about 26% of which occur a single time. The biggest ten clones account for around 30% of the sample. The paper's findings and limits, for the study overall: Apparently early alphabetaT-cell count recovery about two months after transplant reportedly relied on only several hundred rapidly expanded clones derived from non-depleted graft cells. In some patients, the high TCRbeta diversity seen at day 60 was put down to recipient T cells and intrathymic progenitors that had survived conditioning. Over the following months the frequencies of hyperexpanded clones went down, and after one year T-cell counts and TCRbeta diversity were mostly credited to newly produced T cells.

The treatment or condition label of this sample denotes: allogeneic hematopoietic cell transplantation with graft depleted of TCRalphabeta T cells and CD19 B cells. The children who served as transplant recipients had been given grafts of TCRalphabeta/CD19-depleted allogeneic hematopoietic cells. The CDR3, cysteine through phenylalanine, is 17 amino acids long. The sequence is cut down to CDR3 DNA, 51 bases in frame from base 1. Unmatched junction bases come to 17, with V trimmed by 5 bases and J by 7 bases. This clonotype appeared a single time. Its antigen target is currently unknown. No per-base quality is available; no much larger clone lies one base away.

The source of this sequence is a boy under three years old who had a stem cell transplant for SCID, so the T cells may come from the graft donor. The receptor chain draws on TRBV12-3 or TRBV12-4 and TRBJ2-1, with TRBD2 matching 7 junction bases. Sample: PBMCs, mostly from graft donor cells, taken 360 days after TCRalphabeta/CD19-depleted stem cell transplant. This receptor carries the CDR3 CASSLTPGTKAANEQFF. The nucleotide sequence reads TGTGCCAGCAGTCTCACACCCGGGACTAAGGCCGCGAATGAGCAGTTCTTC.